This entry features one TCR beta chain sequence. Antigen specificity is unknown. Full-length variable regions came from constant-region reverse primers plus semi-nested Nested Universal Primer A PCR. TCRdb re-analysed the 5' RACE reads in MiXCR, keeping a single row per CDR3 protein. The sample holds about 62,000 distinct CDR3 sequences, under 35% seen once. Notes on the study in general: Greatest tumor Treg TCR overlap was with tumor naive CD4+ cells.

Losses at the gene ends were 3 bases for V and 0 bases for J; bases not matched to a gene: 5. The CDR3 runs to 16 residues. Germline V gene data show CDR1 as MNHEY and CDR2 as SVGEGT. The chain employs TRBV6-2 or TRBV6-3 and TRBJ2-1; 7 bases agree with TRBD1. Sequenced: tumor-infiltrating naive CD4+ T cells sorted from the breast tumor. This sample's subset: naive CD4+ T cells, CD4+CD45RA+CD25-. The sequence was obtained from a female donor with breast cancer. The CDR3, as DNA: TGTGCCAGCAGTTATCGACAGGGCCTCTCCTACAATGAGCAGTTCTTC. This codes for CASSYRQGLSYNEQFF.